The 9 T cell receptor beta chains listed next were all sequenced from one sample in a study of molecular identifiers for immune sequencing clone quantification. In TCRdb, the PCR reads were re-called with MiXCR into one record per CDR3 protein. There are approximately 100,000 distinct CDR3 sequences in the sample; roughly a third occur only once, and around 4.2% lies in the top ten. Sequencing was carried out using naive CD8+ T cells from blood, with Jurkat cell RNA spiked in. Subset defined: FACS-sorted CD8+CD4-CCR7+CD45RA+ naive T cells. Receptor source: a human donor in good health. Some libraries in this study had Jurkat cell RNA spiked in.

This clonotype was seen a single time. A read error may explain this, as a much larger clone is one base away. The genes are TRBV5-1 and TRBJ1-1, with TRBD1 as a possible D gene (6 bases). The CDR3 consists of 14 residues. CDR1 is SGHRS and CDR2 is YFSETQ in the germline V gene. CDR3 sequence (DNA): TGCGCCAGCAGTCCCGGGACACAGAACACTGATGCTTTCTTT. It translates to CASSPGTQNTDAFF.

To note about this clonotype: A read error is possible here, since a much larger clone lies one base away. This chain joins TRBV2 and TRBJ1-3, with D tentatively TRBD1 (5 bases). Looked up from germline, CDR1 is SNHLY and CDR2 is FYNNEI. The CDR3 spans 17 residues. V dropped 6 bases and J dropped 0 bases, with 18 bases sitting between them. CDR3: CASRGPSDGSSGNTIYF. CDR3 coding DNA: TGTGCCAGCAGGGGACCGTCGGACGGAAGCTCTGGAAACACCATATATTTT.

Worth noting for this clonotype: This may be a read error, as it is one base from a much larger clone. The V gene is TRBV5-1, the J gene TRBJ2-7, with D hard to call. The CDR3 has 12 amino acids. Germline V CDR1 and CDR2: SGHRS, YFSETQ. The CDR3 region has the DNA TGCGCCGGCAGTGGGCTTTCCTACGAGCAGTACTTC. It codes for CAGSGLSYEQYF. The variable domain in full, with the rest retrieved from reference TRBV5-1 and TRBJ2-7, is KAGVTQTPRYLIKTRGQQVTLSCSPISGHRSVSWYQQTPGQGLQFLFEYFSETQRNKGNFPGRFSGRQFSNSRSEMNVSTLELGDSALYLCAGSGLSYEQYFGPGTRLTVT.

This clonotype was seen only a few times. The gene calls are TRBV4-3 and TRBJ1-1; weak D call: TRBD1 (5 bases). Germline V CDR1 and CDR2: LGHNA, YSLEER. This CDR3 has 16 amino acids. V lost 1 base, J lost 0 bases, and 12 bases lay in between. In nucleotides, the CDR3 is TGCGCCAGCAGCCAAGGTTACAGGCACATGAACACTGAAGCTTTCTTT. Amino acid sequence: CASSQGYRHMNTEAFF.

V gene TRBV13 combines with J gene TRBJ2-7, with 8 bases lining up with TRBD2. The J segment lost 2 bases and the V segment lost 4 bases, leaving 4 bases of the junction unmatched. Germline V gene data show CDR1 as PRHDT and CDR2 as FYEKMQ (reference sequence). CDR3 length equals 14 residues. CDR3 nucleotides: TGTGCCAGCAGCTCGGGACTAGGGCCCTACGAGCAGTACTTC. Translating gives CASSSGLGPYEQYF.

As to this clonotype: Since a much larger clone is just one base distant, this may be a read error. The rearrangement joins TRBV12-3 or TRBV12-4 to TRBJ2-3, with D perhaps TRBD2 (5 bases). The CDR3 consists of 11 residues. V shed 7 bases and J shed 10 bases, with 12 bases lying between them. The CDR3 sequence is CASIFRGAQYF. The CDR3 DNA is TGTGCCAGCATCTTTCGGGGTGCGCAGTATTTT.

A remark on this clonotype: It may be a read error: a sequence one base away is much more abundant. CDR3 coding DNA: TGCAGCGTTCGGGGGCGCGGGACTGAAGCTTTCTTT. Protein sequence: CSVRGRGTEAFF. The V and J genes are TRBV29-1 and TRBJ1-1; a weak D match, TRBD1 (6 bases). Trimming took off 5 bases at V and 5 bases at J, with 12 bases between the two ends. Per the germline V gene, CDR1 is SQVTM and CDR2 is ANQGSEA. CDR3 size: 12 residues.

As concerns this clonotype: This may stem from a read error, because a much larger clone lies one nucleotide away. This rearrangement joins TRBV6-5 to TRBJ2-5; tentative D call: TRBD2 (5 bases). CDR3 length: 14 amino acids. V lost 4 bases, J lost 5 bases, and 14 bases lay in between. Germline-derived CDR1 and CDR2 are MNHEY and SVGAGI. The CDR3 is CASSSTSGTETQYF. The CDR3 DNA reads TGTGCCAGCAGTTCCACTAGTGGTACGGAGACCCAGTACTTC.

This clonotype was counted ten times or more. J is TRBJ1-4 and V is TRBV7-9; 9 bases align to TRBD1. Germline V gene sequence: CDR1 SEHNR, CDR2 FQNEAQ (reference sequence). The CDR3 is 14 amino acids. CDR3 coding DNA: TGTGTCACGGGACAGGGACCTTTTAATGAAAAACTGTTTTTT. Amino acid sequence: CVTGQGPFNEKLFF.